These 20 T cell receptor beta chains came from one sample sequenced in a study of blood T cell repertoires in COVID-19 (dated by TCRdb to 2020 to 2022). Library preparation was by the immunoSEQ multiplex PCR assay. What TCRdb holds here is the immuneACCESS table cut down to in-frame rearrangements. Part of the clones is not present; checked against another copy, under half of the missing clones reflect an unresolved V gene, and the others are unexplained. Across this sample there are approximately 180,000 clones, with approximately 86% seen only once. The top ten hold around 9.5% of the sample. Sample: peripheral blood. The receptor set was obtained from a woman of 80 years or more with acute or convalescent COVID-19.

This clone appeared many times. The chain recombines TRBV9 with TRBJ1-1; a weak D match, TRBD1 (6 bases). Germline V CDR1 and CDR2: SGDLS, YYNGEE. CDR3 length: 16 amino acids. The V and J ends lost 4 bases and 3 bases respectively, with 19 bases between them. CDR3 protein: CASSPSTGILDTEAFF. CDR3 bases: TGTGCCAGCAGCCCCTCAACAGGGATTCTCGACACTGAAGCTTTCTTT.

The chain uses TRBV6-6 and TRBJ2-7; D gene unclear. The CDR3 runs 15 residues. Germline V gene lookup returns CDR1 MNHNY and CDR2 SVGAGI (reference sequence). Trimming removed 2 bases at V and 4 bases at J, with 15 bases between. The CDR3 region has the DNA TGTGCCAGCAGTTACCGAGACGGAGTCGTTTACGAGCAGTACTTC. Amino acid sequence: CASSYRDGVVYEQYF.

The V and J genes are TRBV14 and TRBJ2-7; 7 nucleotides match TRBD1. Trimming cost V 4 bases and J 5 bases; bases outside gene matches: 8. This CDR3 contains 14 residues. Per the germline V gene, CDR1 is SGHDN and CDR2 is FVKESK. The CDR3 DNA follows: TGTGCCAGCAGCCTGACAGGGTTTGTCCACGAGCAGTACTTC. Translating it yields CASSLTGFVHEQYF.

V is TRBV19 and J is TRBJ2-5, with 7 bases aligning to TRBD1. Germline V lookup: CDR1 LNHDA, CDR2 SQIVND (reference sequence). Trimming took 5 bases from V and 4 from J; bases not matched to a gene: 7. This CDR3 contains 14 residues. The CDR3 is CASSEGYRGETQYF. CDR3 DNA sequence: TGTGCCAGTAGTGAAGGATACAGGGGAGAGACCCAGTACTTC.

J is TRBJ1-3 and V is TRBV19, with D perhaps matching TRBD1 (6 bases). Germline V gene data show CDR1 as LNHDA and CDR2 as SQIVND (reference sequence). The CDR3 loop spans 15 amino acids. Trimming stripped 4 bases from V and 0 bases from J, with 10 bases between. This CDR3 reads CASSTGHRSGNTIYF. The CDR3 region has the DNA TGTGCCAGTAGTACGGGACACCGCTCTGGAAACACCATATATTTT.

This clone was counted between two and nine times. The V call is TRBV10-1, the J call TRBJ2-2; 11 bases are shared with TRBD2. V shed 9 bases, J shed 4 bases, and the junction held 4 bases outside the gene matches. Germline CDR1 is WNHNN and CDR2 is SYGVQD (reference sequence). The CDR3 totals 14 residues. CDR3 sequence reads: CASGTSGLTGELFF. For the CDR3, the DNA is TGCGCCAGTGGGACTAGCGGCCTCACCGGGGAGCTGTTTTTT.

This sequence joins TRBV6-5 and TRBJ1-1; D remains ambiguous. The ends were cut back, 8 bases at V and 4 bases at J, with 5 bases in the middle. CDR1 and CDR2 (germline): MNHEY, SVGAGI. This CDR3 comprises 10 residues. CDR3 region: CASGPTEAFF. CDR3 nucleotides: TGTGCCAGCGGCCCCACTGAAGCTTTCTTT.

V and J are TRBV20-1 and TRBJ1-2, with a weak D call TRBD1 (5 bases). This CDR3 contains 13 residues. Trimming removed 4 bases at V and 5 bases at J, with 14 bases between. Germline-derived CDR1 and CDR2 are DFQATT and SNEGSKA (reference sequence). CDR3 protein: CSANDFGTYGYTF. The CDR3 bases are TGCAGTGCTAATGACTTCGGGACTTATGGCTACACCTTC.

This clone was seen a handful of times. This rearrangement joins TRBV27 to TRBJ2-1, with 8 nucleotides matching TRBD2. Germline lookup yields CDR1 MNHEY and CDR2 SMNVEV (reference sequence). With 3 bases clipped from V and 5 bases from J, the junction kept 9 bases outside the gene matches. CDR3 length equals 16 residues. In DNA, the CDR3 is TGTGCCAGCAGTTTTCGCCGGCAACTAGCGGACAATGAGCAGTTCTTC. This gives the protein CASSFRRQLADNEQFF.

The rearrangement joins TRBV5-4 to TRBJ2-1; 9 positions agree with TRBD2. Germline-derived CDR1 and CDR2 are SGHNT and YYREEE (reference sequence). Losses at the gene ends were 3 bases for V and 8 bases for J; bases not matched to a gene: 9. The CDR3 sequence is 15 residues long. CDR3 in amino acids: CASSSGTSSFDEQFF. The DNA of the CDR3 is TGTGCCAGCAGCTCCGGGACTAGCAGCTTCGATGAGCAGTTCTTC.

The chain recombines TRBV11-2 with TRBJ2-7; 7 nucleotides align to TRBD1. This CDR3 is 13 amino acids long. Germline assignment: CDR1 SGHAT and CDR2 FQNNGV. V lost 5 bases and J lost 7; bases outside the gene matches: 8. The CDR3 sequence: CASSRQGVGEQYF. The CDR3 DNA reads as TGTGCCAGCAGCCGGCAGGGGGTAGGTGAGCAGTACTTC.

The CDR3 reads CASSPAGQETQYF. In nucleotides, the CDR3 is TGTGCCAGCAGCCCTGCGGGACAAGAGACCCAGTACTTC. The genes are TRBV3-1 (or the pseudogene TRBV3-2) and TRBJ2-5, with a possible D match to TRBD2 (6 bases). CDR3 length: 13 residues. Germline values: CDR1 LGHDT, CDR2 YNNKEL (reference sequence). V gave up 4 bases and J gave up 2 bases, with 8 bases separating them.

This chain connects TRBV5-1 to TRBJ2-7, with a possible D match to TRBD1 (6 bases). The CDR3 covers 14 residues. Germline CDR1 and CDR2: SGHRS and YFSETQ. The V end was cut by 2 bases, the J end by 1 base, with 10 bases between. The CDR3 here is CASSLQGGSYEQYF. The CDR3 DNA reads as TGCGCCAGCAGCTTACAGGGCGGTTCCTACGAGCAGTACTTC.

The V gene is TRBV7-2, the J gene TRBJ1-5; D gene ambiguous. The CDR3 sequence is 12 residues long. Germline V gives CDR1 SGHTA, CDR2 FQGNSA. V was trimmed by 4 bases and J by 4 bases, leaving 5 bases between them. Here the CDR3 DNA reads TGTGCCAGCAGCTCGACAAATCAGCCCCAGCATTTT. As protein: CASSSTNQPQHF. Full variable domain (outside the CDR3, taken from reference TRBV7-2 and TRBJ1-5): GAGVSQSPSNKVTEKGKDVELRCDPISGHTALYWYRQSLGQGLEFLIYFQGNSAPDKSGLPSDRFSAERTGGSVSTLTIQRTQQEDSAVYLCASSSTNQPQHFGDGTRLSIL.

The chain combines TRBV5-5 with TRBJ1-2; TRBD1 matches at 9 bases. Germline V gives CDR1 SGHKS, CDR2 YYEKEE (reference sequence). V lost 4 bases to trimming and J lost 8 bases; unmatched junction nucleotides: 12. The CDR3 loop spans 15 amino acids. The DNA of the CDR3 is TGTGCCAGCAGCCTATTGGTACAGGGGGCGGGCGGCTACACCTTC. Protein product: CASSLLVQGAGGYTF.

The chain combines TRBV29-1 with TRBJ2-1; 12 nucleotides agree with TRBD2. V shed 7 bases and J 8 bases; nucleotides not matched to a gene: 12. This CDR3 has 15 residues. The V gene's germline CDR1 is SQVTM and CDR2 ANQGSEA. The CDR3, as DNA: TGCAGCGCCGCCCCGCCGACTAGCGGGAGAGATGAGCAGTTCTTC. It yields the protein CSAAPPTSGRDEQFF.

This clone was counted a few times. V is TRBV2 and J is TRBJ2-7, with D uncertain. Trimming took off 2 bases at V and 1 base at J, with 6 bases between the two ends. The germline gives CDR1 SNHLY, CDR2 FYNNEI. The CDR3 sequence is 13 residues long. The CDR3 region is CASSELRSYEQYF. The CDR3 coding sequence is TGTGCCAGCAGTGAATTGAGGTCCTACGAGCAGTACTTC.

The chain is built from TRBV18 and TRBJ1-5; D is undetermined. This CDR3 contains 17 residues. The germline V and J ends were trimmed by 2 bases and 0 bases, with 14 bases remaining between them. CDR1 is KGHSH and CDR2 is LQKENI in the germline V gene. The CDR3 sequence is CASSPTGGTYSNQPQHF. Written as DNA, the CDR3 is TGTGCCAGCTCACCAACGGGTGGCACCTATAGCAATCAGCCCCAGCATTTT.

This chain links TRBV9 with TRBJ1-1; D gene ambiguous. Germline CDR1 SGDLS, CDR2 YYNGEE. The V end lost 3 bases, the J end lost 1 base, and 10 bases lay between the germline ends. The CDR3 consists of 14 residues. Here the CDR3 DNA reads TGTGCCAGCAGCGCGCATCTCGGGAACACTGAAGCTTTCTTT. Encoded protein: CASSAHLGNTEAFF.

V usage is TRBV5-6 and J usage is TRBJ2-7; weak D call: TRBD2 (5 bases). V dropped 0 bases and J dropped 2 bases, with 12 bases sitting between them. The CDR3 is made up of 15 amino acids. The germline CDR1 and CDR2 sequences are SGHDT and YYEEEE. CDR3 nucleotide sequence: TGTGCCAGCAGCTTGGGGGCGGGTCCCCCCTACGAGCAGTACTTC. It yields the protein CASSLGAGPPYEQYF.